This entry describes one T cell receptor beta chain. The table lists this clonotype with a few counts. Its recognized antigen is unknown. The sample holds no much larger clone one base away, and base qualities are not on file. The source of the sample is a study of blood T cells in healthy people across ages (dated by TCRdb to between 2014 and 2017). For context, the study as a whole: In model experiments, template switching captured roughly one uniquely barcoded TCR beta cDNA molecule for every two T cells. To avoid experimental bias, donors of different ages were distributed randomly across sequencing lanes. The study measured age-related changes in TCR beta repertoire diversity using deep sequencing normalized with unique cDNA molecular identifiers. Using the same blood draw, the study looked at two additional independent replicas of 1 million unique cDNA reads for two donors, one aged 18 to 29 and the other aged 80 or older. The donors were divided into four age groups: young (average about 15 years), middle-aged (over 35), aged (around 67) and long-lived (around 80). Beyond this particular receptor, the publication reports: The percentage of naive T cells measured by flow cytometry correlated strongly with observed TCR beta diversity. Observed TCR beta diversity per million T cells fell roughly linearly with age, and a significant reduction was already apparent by age approximately 41. Total diversity estimates from one million sequenced T cells were considered lower bounds and underestimates. Because donor CMV infection status was unknown, age-related changes in expanded clonotypes were potentially confounded. Because profiling used bulk unsorted PBMCs, naive and antigen-experienced compartments could not be compared conclusively. The long-lived group showed more naive CD4+ T cells, fewer expanded clones and increased TCR diversity than the aged group, suggesting age selection.

Systemically healthy Caucasian individuals from Russia, about 38 in total and aged roughly 6 to 100 years, were included as donors. Each donor gave roughly 9 milliliters of peripheral blood, drawn into EDTA-treated Vacutainer tubes. Ficoll-Paque density-gradient centrifugation was used to isolate PBMCs, with at least 7 million per sample. Trizol reagent was used to extract total RNA from PBMCs, with at least 6 micrograms per sample. For every donor, flow cytometry on a PBMC aliquot measured the percentage of naive CD45RAhigh/CD27high T cells. Looking up the germline V gene yields CDR1 MGHDK and CDR2 SYGVNS. Compared with germline, V lacks 8 bases and J lacks 7 bases; bases without a gene match: 8. From the cysteine through the phenylalanine, the CDR3 covers 13 amino acids. The CDR3 DNA has 39 bases and is translated from base 1. Library preparation employed 5' RACE. TCRdb names Illumina HiSeq 2500 as the instrument used. A second PCR of roughly 6 to 11 cycles was run with a J-beta primer mix and a sample-barcoded 5' primer. A template-switch 5' adaptor carrying 12 random nucleotides introduced a unique molecular identifier onto each TCR beta cDNA molecule. Each sample yielded at least 2.5 million CDR3-containing paired-end reads. First-strand cDNA synthesis was performed from all RNA using the Mint cDNA synthesis kit, with priming by a TRBC-specific oligonucleotide. After uracil-DNA glycosylase treatment, a first 18-cycle PCR used universal primers M1SS and BC2_uni_R on all cDNA. The source study handled its data this way. Normalization of each sample was performed by random selection of 1 million high-quality reads, each carrying a distinct molecular identifier. Reads sharing molecular identifiers were discarded rather than binned into consensus sequences. CDR3 identification, clonotype clustering and error correction used MiTCR with a Q25 quality threshold and the strictest error-elimination algorithm. A nonparametric unseen species model with Euler transformation was used to estimate lower-bound total TCR beta diversity. Clones were called with MiXCR by TCRdb after fastp trimmed the public reads at Q25, and only in-frame beta chains were retained. Each record represents a unique CDR3 protein, reported with the most common genes and DNA among its rows. These V and J calls derive from TCRdb rather than the authors' analysis. A total of some 1.6 million distinct CDR3 sequences appear in this sample, roughly a third of them only once. Around 10% of the sample belongs to the ten largest clones.

The specimen sequenced was blood. The rearrangement combines TRBV25-1 with TRBJ1-1, with 9 middle bases fitting TRBD1. The TCR was taken from a woman in her twenties or thirties in good health. The DNA sequence is as follows: TGTGCCAGCGGCCCGGGACAGGGTTTTGAAGCTTTCTTT. It translates to CASGPGQGFEAFF. Beyond the CDR3, the reference TRBV25-1 and TRBJ1-1 genes provide the residues; the full variable domain reads: EADIYQTPRYLVIGTGKKITLECSQTMGHDKMYWYQQDPGMELHLIHYSYGVNSTEKGDLSSESTVSRIRTEHFPLTLESARPSHTSQYLCASGPGQGFEAFFGQGTRLTVV.